This TCR beta chain was identified during a study of T cell responses to AZD1222 COVID-19 vaccine. The study, taken as a whole, reports: Two AZD1222 administrations were followed by greater Spike-specific TCR breadth and depth. The donor group comprised mostly white British people and more females; the analysis possibly underestimated clonal diversity. Repertoire sampling was restricted to post-peak T cell response timepoints. Nearly half of spike-specific TCRs reportedly go after variant regions that carry no mutations.

The protocol was immunoSEQ multiplex PCR, while the TCRdb copy is restricted to in-frame clones and leaves out a portion. This repertoire shows roughly 120,000 clones, roughly 90% found once; its top ten account for 4% to 5%. Germline V CDR1 and CDR2: SNHLY, FYNNEI. This CDR3 has 13 residues. To note about this clone: What it binds is not known. Compared with germline, one end of the junction differs, possibly owing to a read error.

The V gene is TRBV2, the J gene TRBJ2-1, with 8 nucleotides matching TRBD1. The sequences come from peripheral blood, collected 28 days after the second dose of the MenACWY control vaccine. The sequence was collected from an adult who received the MenACWY meningococcal vaccine as a control. CDR3 nucleotides: TGTACCAGCAACAGACAGGGGAACAATGAGCAGTTCTTC. Translated, it gives CTSNRQGNNEQFF.